This passage covers 8 T cell receptor beta chains from one sample sequenced in a study of T cell responses to AZD1222 COVID-19 vaccine. Profiled with immunoSEQ multiplex PCR; TCRdb holds only in-frame clones, not every one. The sample shows 90,000 to 120,000 clones, roughly 90% of them seen only once. This specimen consisted of peripheral blood, obtained 28 days after the second AZD1222 dose. The source of these receptors is an adult who received the AZD1222 COVID-19 vaccine.

On this clone itself: At one boundary the junction diverges from the germline segment, which might be a read error. The rearrangement links TRBV28 to TRBJ1-1, with a possible D match to TRBD1 (5 bases). The CDR3 length is 10 residues. CDR1 MDHEN and CDR2 SYDVKM come from the germline V gene. CDR3 loop: CASKDTEAFF. DNA of the CDR3: TGTGCCAGCAAGGACACCGAAGCTTTCTTT.

The DNA of the CDR3 is TGTGCCAGTAGTCCCCGACAGGGACAAGGGCAGCCCCAGCATTTT. Its protein is CASSPRQGQGQPQHF. The chain couples TRBV19 to TRBJ1-5, with 7 nucleotides matching TRBD1. The length of the CDR3 is 15 residues. The V segment lost 5 bases and the J segment 7 bases; nucleotides outside the gene matches: 11. Germline CDR1 is LNHDA and CDR2 is SQIVND (reference sequence).

The table lists this clone with a count of one. The chain joins TRBV2 to TRBJ1-4; TRBD1 matches at 7 bases. CDR1 is SNHLY and CDR2 is FYNNEI in the germline V gene. This CDR3 has 14 amino acids. Trimming cost V 6 bases and J 8 bases; bases outside gene matches: 9. This CDR3 reads CASSRRQGREKLFF. The CDR3 DNA reads TGTGCCAGCAGCCGTCGACAGGGTCGAGAAAAACTGTTTTTT. Full variable domain (missing parts from reference TRBV2 and TRBJ1-4): EPEVTQTPSHQVTQMGQEVILRCVPISNHLYFYWYRQILGQKVEFLVSFYNNEISEKSEIFDDQFSVERPDGSNFTLKIRSTKLEDSAMYFCASSRRQGREKLFFGSGTQLSVL.

The chain employs TRBV24-1 and TRBJ2-2; no reliable D call. CDR3 size: 13 residues. Germline-derived CDR1 and CDR2 are KGHDR and SFDVKD. V was shortened by 8 bases and J by 7 bases, with 13 bases between the two germline ends. The CDR3 protein is CATKREEGGELFF. DNA for the CDR3: TGTGCCACCAAACGCGAGGAAGGCGGGGAGCTGTTTTTT.

V usage is TRBV6-5 and J usage is TRBJ1-5; D is ambiguous. V lost 6 bases to trimming and J lost 4 bases, with 16 bases between them. Germline V lookup: CDR1 MNHEY, CDR2 SVGAGI. The CDR3 contains 15 residues. The CDR3, as DNA: TGTGCCAGCAGGACCGGTGGGTGGGTTAATCAGCCCCAGCATTTT. It specifies CASRTGGWVNQPQHF.

Only one count was recorded for this clone. This chain joins TRBV28 and TRBJ1-6; a weak D match, TRBD1 (6 bases). In germline, CDR1 is MDHEN, CDR2 SYDVKM. The CDR3 sequence is 15 residues long. The ends were cut back, 11 bases at V and 7 bases at J, with 21 bases in the middle. As DNA, the CDR3 is TGTGCCGGGAGGGGAGGGGGACGGCAAAATTCACCCCTCCACTTT. It yields the protein CAGRGGGRQNSPLHF.

The chain is built from TRBV6-5 and TRBJ1-1; D gene ambiguous. The length of the CDR3 is 14 residues. In germline, CDR1 is MNHEY, CDR2 SVGAGI. Trimming removed 4 bases at V and 1 base at J, with 10 bases between. CDR3 DNA: TGTGCCAGCAGTTGGTTTTCAACGAACACTGAAGCTTTCTTT. Translating gives CASSWFSTNTEAFF.

The gene calls are TRBV12-3 or TRBV12-4 and TRBJ1-1; no clear D. The CDR3 loop spans 13 amino acids. V was pared by 1 base and J by 11 bases, with 14 bases between. CDR3 region: CASSLVISPQAFF. The CDR3 bases are TGTGCCAGCAGTTTAGTCATAAGCCCCCAGGCTTTCTTT.